This entry lists 25 T cell receptor beta chains sequenced from one sample in a study of blood T cell repertoires in COVID-19. Using immunoSEQ multiplex PCR, the repertoire was profiled, and TCRdb retains in-frame clones only, with some absent. The sample has about 84,000 clones, 90% to 95% seen once. The sequencing sample was made of peripheral blood. The source of these receptors is a human donor with active COVID-19. The donor label of this sample is uncertain.

This sequence joins TRBV5-1 and TRBJ2-5, with TRBD1 as a possible D gene (6 bases). Trimming stripped 3 bases from V and 0 bases from J, with 9 bases between. The CDR3 totals 14 residues. The germline gives CDR1 SGHRS, CDR2 YFSETQ. CDR3 sequence (DNA): TGCGCCAGCAGCTCTGGACAGAACCAAGAGACCCAGTACTTC. Its protein product is CASSSGQNQETQYF.

V gene TRBV7-2 combines with J gene TRBJ2-1; no reliable D call. This CDR3 is built from 14 residues. Trimming removed 4 bases from V and 9 bases from J, with 16 bases in between. Germline lookup yields CDR1 SGHTA and CDR2 FQGNSA. Written as DNA, the CDR3 is TGTGCCAGCAGCTCTCCTGCCGAGGCGCTTGAGCAGTTCTTC. Protein: CASSSPAEALEQFF.

The chain recombines TRBV27 with TRBJ1-5; D possibly corresponds to TRBD1 (5 bases). Trimming cost V 6 bases and J 3 bases, with 9 bases left between them. The CDR3 covers 13 residues. Germline loops: CDR1 MNHEY, CDR2 SMNVEV (reference sequence). The CDR3 is CASRGTFNQPQHF. CDR3 in DNA: TGTGCCAGCAGGGGGACTTTCAATCAGCCCCAGCATTTT.

This chain connects TRBV5-8 to TRBJ1-4; the match to TRBD1 covers 7 bases. The germline V gene has CDR1 SGHTS and CDR2 YDEGEE. The CDR3 is 16 amino acids. J lost 7 bases, V lost 4 bases, and 13 bases had no gene match. CDR3 loop: CASSRGSGTVIEKLFF. The CDR3 DNA reads as TGTGCCAGCAGCCGGGGTTCCGGGACAGTGATTGAAAAACTGTTTTTT.

The rearrangement links TRBV12-5 to TRBJ2-3, with 9 bases identical to TRBD2. V shed 0 bases and J 0 bases; nucleotides not matched to a gene: 19. The CDR3 length is 22 residues. In germline, CDR1 is LGHNT, CDR2 FRNRAP. CDR3: CASGLVLGSGGRLYLSTDTQYF. The CDR3 coding sequence is TGTGCTAGTGGTTTGGTACTAGGTAGCGGGGGACGACTATACCTTAGCACAGATACGCAGTATTTT. Looking up the rest from reference TRBV12-5 and TRBJ2-3 gives the full variable domain: DARVTQTPRHKVTEMGQEVTMRCQPILGHNTVFWYRQTMMQGLELLAYFRNRAPLDDSGMPKDRFSAEMPDATLATLKIQPSEPRDSAVYFCASGLVLGSGGRLYLSTDTQYFGPGTRLTVL.

The rearrangement joins TRBV2 to TRBJ2-6, with a tentative D call TRBD2 (5 bases). V dropped 8 bases and J dropped 0 bases, with 11 bases sitting between them. There are 15 residues in the CDR3. The germline V gene has CDR1 SNHLY and CDR2 FYNNEI. The CDR3 DNA is TGTGCCAGCGGAGCGGAGAGCTCTGGGGCCAACGTCCTGACTTTC. Amino acids: CASGAESSGANVLTF.

The rearrangement links TRBV6-5 to TRBJ2-7, with 10 bases identical to TRBD1. The CDR3 contains 15 residues. The J segment lost 6 bases and the V segment lost 5 bases, leaving 10 bases of the junction unmatched. Germline lookup yields CDR1 MNHEY and CDR2 SVGAGI. CDR3 loop: CASSISTGGVFEQYF. The CDR3 DNA reads as TGTGCCAGCAGTATCTCGACAGGGGGCGTTTTCGAGCAGTACTTC.

The chain has TRBV28 and TRBJ1-5; 9 positions match TRBD1. Germline CDR1 and CDR2: MDHEN and SYDVKM. J gave up 5 bases and V 6 bases, and 14 bases lay outside the gene matches. This CDR3 comprises 17 residues. DNA of the CDR3: TGTGCCAGCAGCATCCCGCGGACAGGACAGGGGTATCAGCCCCAGCATTTT. It yields the protein CASSIPRTGQGYQPQHF. The entire variable domain, with the rest obtained from reference TRBV28 and TRBJ1-5, is as follows: DVKVTQSSRYLVKRTGEKVFLECVQDMDHENMFWYRQDPGLGLRLIYFSYDVKMKEKGDIPEGYSVSREKKERFSLILESASTNQTSMYLCASSIPRTGQGYQPQHFGDGTRLSIL.

The DNA for the CDR3 is TGTGCCAGCAGCTGTGAGGGGACAGAGAAAGAGACCCAGTACTTC. This codes for CASSCEGTEKETQYF. This chain links TRBV5-8 with TRBJ2-5, with 7 bases matching TRBD1. V was pared by 3 bases and J by 3 bases, with 8 bases of the junction left unmatched. Germline V gives CDR1 SGHTS, CDR2 YDEGEE. The CDR3 consists of 15 residues.

This rearrangement joins TRBV12-3 or TRBV12-4 to TRBJ1-2; TRBD1 agrees at 8 bases. Trimming cost V 6 bases and J 8 bases; bases outside gene matches: 8. The CDR3 extends over 13 amino acids. DNA of the CDR3: TGTGCCAGCAGCCTTCAGGGGGCAGGCGGCTACACCTTC. This translates into CASSLQGAGGYTF.

CDR3 region: CASSGNQGVGTEAFF. The CDR3 DNA reads TGTGCCAGCAGCGGCAACCAGGGGGTTGGTACTGAAGCTTTCTTT. V usage is TRBV7-8 and J usage is TRBJ1-1; TRBD1 aligns across 7 bases. The V and J ends lost 5 bases and 5 bases, in that order; junction bases with no gene match: 11. This CDR3 comprises 15 residues. Germline V gives CDR1 SGHVS, CDR2 FQNEAQ.

The chain couples TRBV19 to TRBJ1-1; tentatively, D is TRBD1 (6 bases). The CDR3 spans 15 residues. Trimming took 7 bases from V and 0 from J, leaving 15 bases between them. Germline CDR1 LNHDA, CDR2 SQIVND (reference sequence). The CDR3 coding sequence is TGTGCCAGTAATGGGGGCGGTCTCATGAACACTGAAGCTTTCTTT. Translating it yields CASNGGGLMNTEAFF.

V and J are TRBV15 and TRBJ2-2, with 7 nucleotides matching TRBD1. Germline V gene sequence: CDR1 LNHNV, CDR2 YYDKDF (reference sequence). The CDR3 consists of 16 residues. With V trimmed by 3 bases and J by 1 base, 5 bases remained unmatched. CDR3 sequence reads: CATSRFRTGNTGELFF. In DNA, the CDR3 is TGTGCCACCAGCAGGTTCCGGACAGGGAACACCGGGGAGCTGTTTTTT.

V and J are TRBV5-1 and TRBJ1-1, with D maybe TRBD1 (6 bases). This CDR3 has 14 residues. The germline gives CDR1 SGHRS, CDR2 YFSETQ. V shed 4 bases and J shed 1 base, with 11 bases lying between them. DNA for the CDR3: TGCGCCAGCAGCCCGCGGACAGAGAACACTGAAGCTTTCTTT. Its protein product is CASSPRTENTEAFF.

The V and J genes are TRBV5-4 and TRBJ2-6; possibly TRBD2 for D (5 bases). This CDR3 spans 15 amino acids. V was trimmed by 3 bases and J by 4 bases, leaving 11 bases between them. Per germline, CDR1 SGHNT and CDR2 YYREEE (reference sequence). This CDR3 is CASSSRGTGANVLTF. DNA for the CDR3: TGTGCCAGCAGCTCCCGGGGAACAGGGGCCAACGTCCTGACTTTC. The entire variable domain, with the rest obtained from reference TRBV5-4 and TRBJ2-6, is as follows: ETGVTQSPTHLIKTRGQQVTLRCSSQSGHNTVSWYQQALGQGPQFIFQYYREEENGRGNFPPRFSGLQFPNYSSELNVNALELDDSALYLCASSSRGTGANVLTFGAGSRLTVL.

J is TRBJ1-4 and V is TRBV28, with 9 bases fitting TRBD1. Trimming took 6 bases from V and 8 from J; bases not matched to a gene: 10. There are 15 residues in the CDR3. Germline V gives CDR1 MDHEN, CDR2 SYDVKM. The CDR3: CASRYSGTGNEKLFF. The CDR3 DNA reads TGTGCCAGCAGATACTCCGGGACAGGGAACGAAAAACTGTTTTTT. The full variable domain, completed using reference TRBV28 and TRBJ1-4, is DVKVTQSSRYLVKRTGEKVFLECVQDMDHENMFWYRQDPGLGLRLIYFSYDVKMKEKGDIPEGYSVSREKKERFSLILESASTNQTSMYLCASRYSGTGNEKLFFGSGTQLSVL.

The sample holds one count of this clone. The gene calls are TRBV7-9 and TRBJ2-1, with D maybe TRBD1 (6 bases). Germline loops: CDR1 SEHNR, CDR2 FQNEAQ (reference sequence). The CDR3 runs to 13 residues. Between the trimmed V and J ends, which lost 4 bases and 4 bases, there was a span of 8 bases. CDR3 amino acids: CASSWTVYNEQFF. CDR3 nucleotide sequence: TGTGCCAGCAGCTGGACAGTTTACAATGAGCAGTTCTTC.

This clone was counted a single time. The chain carries TRBV19 and TRBJ2-7; D remains ambiguous. The CDR3 spans 13 residues. Trimming removed 6 bases from V and 4 bases from J, with 13 bases in between. Germline lookup yields CDR1 LNHDA and CDR2 SQIVND (reference sequence). The CDR3 loop reads CASRNLRSYEQYF. The CDR3 DNA sequence: TGTGCCAGTAGAAACTTACGGAGTTACGAGCAGTACTTC.

This clone was counted once. This chain joins TRBV13 and TRBJ1-2; the match to TRBD1 covers 9 bases. Germline V CDR1 and CDR2: PRHDT, FYEKMQ (reference sequence). This CDR3 is built from 14 residues. The V and J ends lost 5 bases and 5 bases, in that order; junction bases with no gene match: 6. The CDR3 reads CASSRDREGYGYTF. CDR3 sequence (DNA): TGTGCCAGCAGCCGGGACAGGGAGGGGTATGGCTACACCTTC.

The chain uses TRBV19 and TRBJ2-5; 9 bases are shared with TRBD2. This CDR3 comprises 14 residues. Trimming cost V 1 base and J 3 bases; bases outside gene matches: 0. Germline-derived CDR1 and CDR2 are LNHDA and SQIVND (reference sequence). The CDR3 DNA sequence: TGTGCCAGTAGTATAGGCGGGGGGGAAGAGACCCAGTACTTC. Translation gives CASSIGGGEETQYF.

The genes are TRBV2 and TRBJ2-6; the D gene is possibly TRBD1 (5 bases). The length of the CDR3 is 15 residues. V lost 6 bases to trimming and J lost 4 bases, with 13 bases between them. Germline V CDR1 and CDR2: SNHLY, FYNNEI. The CDR3 DNA sequence: TGTGCCAGCAGCTCGCAGGGTGGAGGGGCCAACGTCCTGACTTTC. As protein: CASSSQGGGANVLTF. Complete variable domain (other parts from reference TRBV2 and TRBJ2-6): EPEVTQTPSHQVTQMGQEVILRCVPISNHLYFYWYRQILGQKVEFLVSFYNNEISEKSEIFDDQFSVERPDGSNFTLKIRSTKLEDSAMYFCASSSQGGGANVLTFGAGSRLTVL.

The chain recombines TRBV6-5 with TRBJ2-7, with 12 positions matching TRBD1. This CDR3 is 14 amino acids long. Germline V gene sequence: CDR1 MNHEY, CDR2 SVGAGI. V dropped 5 bases and J dropped 4; count of bases not matched to a gene: 3. The CDR3 sequence: CASSPGQGAYEQYF. The DNA of the CDR3 is TGTGCCAGCAGTCCGGGACAGGGGGCATACGAGCAGTACTTC.

This chain joins TRBV9 and TRBJ2-2; 10 positions agree with TRBD1. The V segment lost 3 bases and the J segment 11 bases; nucleotides outside the gene matches: 10. There are 15 residues in the CDR3. In germline, CDR1 is SGDLS, CDR2 YYNGEE. The CDR3 reads CASSASRTGGQELFF. CDR3 DNA sequence: TGTGCCAGCAGCGCTAGCCGGACAGGGGGTCAAGAGCTGTTTTTT.

The V call is TRBV6-5, the J call TRBJ1-1, with D perhaps TRBD1 (6 bases). CDR1 MNHEY and CDR2 SVGAGI come from the germline V gene. The CDR3 is 13 amino acids. V lost 7 bases and J 4 bases, leaving 13 bases between the germline ends. The CDR3 sequence: CASTTRGGTEAFF. The CDR3, as DNA: TGTGCCAGCACGACCCGAGGGGGCACTGAAGCTTTCTTT.

The CDR3 here is CASSSKRGNVYEQFF. CDR3 in DNA: TGTGCCAGCAGCTCAAAGCGGGGGAATGTGTATGAGCAGTTCTTC. The rearrangement uses TRBV11-3 and TRBJ2-1; 8 bases line up with TRBD2. The germline CDR1 and CDR2 sequences are SGHNT and YENEEA. This CDR3 has 15 amino acids. Trimming removed 4 bases from V and 8 bases from J; junction bases left unmatched: 10. The whole variable domain, remainder taken from reference TRBV11-3 and TRBJ2-1, is EAGVVQSPRYKIIEKKQPVAFWCNPISGHNTLYWYLQNLGQGPELLIRYENEEAVDDSQLPKDRFSAERLKGVDSTLKIQPAELGDSAVYLCASSSKRGNVYEQFFGPGTRLTVL.